This is a list of T cell receptor beta chains from one sample in a study of T cells in Graves' hyperthyroidism and ophthalmopathy. Using its own MiXCR run on the multiplex PCR reads, TCRdb lists one record per CDR3 protein. The table has approximately 360,000 distinct CDR3 sequences, approximately 15% seen once. Sequencing was done on a sample of blood. Receptors originate from a woman younger than 30 with Graves' hyperthyroidism that later progressed to Graves' ophthalmopathy. Both conserved end residues are part of each CDR3. The size entry is marked missing in some rows and otherwise reads once, few, many or a size class.

. TRBV20-1 14 CSARPYTAYTEAFF
. TRBV2 15 CASSDNGQGGVAQYF
once TRBV14 15 CASSPTRRANYGYTF
few TRBV7-9 14 CASSLSDSGNTIYF
many TRBV28 16 CASSPPGTSSYNEQFF
. TRBV5-1 14 CASSNGGGVETQYF
. TRBV27 13 CASSLYPPNEQFF
many TRBV12-3/TRBV12-4 14 CASSRTGGAYEQYF
many TRBV28 17 CASSRPGTGGHSYEQYF
many TRBV7-8 14 CASSLVVGGDTQYF
many TRBV6-2/TRBV6-3 14 CASRSRDSGNEQFF
many TRBV12-3/TRBV12-4 14 CASSFSGLGTEAFF
many TRBV10-3 14 CAIRPSGDTDTQYF
few TRBV27 16 CASSFYSGADTGELFF
many TRBV5-1 15 CASSLAQGRSYGYTF
. TRBV12-5 16 CASGLGGSGSYNEQFF
. TRBV12-3/TRBV12-4 16 CASSPVDRFSTYEQYF
. TRBV12-5 19 CASGWVLEENSVSTDTQYF
few TRBV6-5 13 CASSYSRPRELFF
many TRBV12-3/TRBV12-4 14 CASSMSGVYNEQFF
many TRBV20-1 11 CSAREGYGYTF
many TRBV5-1 13 CASAELENTEAFF
. TRBV24-1 13 CATSGAGSYEQYF
. TRBV19 13 CASSTREGDEQFF
. TRBV11-2 15 CASSLRGGPTGELFF
many TRBV28 14 CASSYGSGWDGYTF
. TRBV29-1 11 CSVDQGHGYTF
many TRBV6-2/TRBV6-3 18 CASSYSNVGISGNQPQHF
few TRBV12-3/TRBV12-4 13 CASSYGTVREQYF
. TRBV5-8 15 CASSLGTGHNYGYTF
many TRBV20-1 12 CSCGAGNYGYTF
many TRBV11-2 17 CASSPTGLAVNTGELFF
many TRBV2 14 CASSLFGGGTEAFF
many TRBV28 12 CASSLAGGELFF
many TRBV4-1 12 CASSQVRGEQFF
many TRBV2 14 CASRGQGGNTEAFF
many TRBV7-9 14 CASSLEVENQPQHF
many TRBV20-1 14 CSADPLQGPYEQYF
many TRBV11-2 17 CASSLGFGQGLNYGYTF
. TRBV30 13 CAWKPGQQMGYTF
many TRBV2 11 CASIAGVWQYF
many TRBV7-2 16 CASSYGTGNFQETQYF
few TRBV20-1 15 CSAREGGGGVGEQYF
. TRBV6-1 15 CASTVVRPNTGELFF
many TRBV9 15 CASSVAEVSGNTIYF
many TRBV30 13 CAWSGGGQETQYF
. TRBV7-3 13 CASSWGTAQKLFF
many TRBV5-1 14 CASSPFRLDDEQYF
few TRBV28 16 CSSSLPGQGRTDTQYF
few TRBV3-1 17 CASSQSGGKNYAGELFF
few TRBV20-1 14 CSAVGQVFYNEQFF
. TRBV20-1 15 CSASERRGPGNEQFF
. TRBV7-7 17 CASSLGGLAGYQETQYF
many TRBV6-2/TRBV6-3 11 CASTDGYGYTF
. TRBV15 16 CATSRERSGIGYEQYF
many TRBV13 12 CASQGLYNEQFF
many TRBV28 18 CASIGTGYPSSGANVLTF
many TRBV6-6 17 CASSYSVSRELVYEQYF
. TRBV5-1 16 CASSYLVVPPYNEQFF